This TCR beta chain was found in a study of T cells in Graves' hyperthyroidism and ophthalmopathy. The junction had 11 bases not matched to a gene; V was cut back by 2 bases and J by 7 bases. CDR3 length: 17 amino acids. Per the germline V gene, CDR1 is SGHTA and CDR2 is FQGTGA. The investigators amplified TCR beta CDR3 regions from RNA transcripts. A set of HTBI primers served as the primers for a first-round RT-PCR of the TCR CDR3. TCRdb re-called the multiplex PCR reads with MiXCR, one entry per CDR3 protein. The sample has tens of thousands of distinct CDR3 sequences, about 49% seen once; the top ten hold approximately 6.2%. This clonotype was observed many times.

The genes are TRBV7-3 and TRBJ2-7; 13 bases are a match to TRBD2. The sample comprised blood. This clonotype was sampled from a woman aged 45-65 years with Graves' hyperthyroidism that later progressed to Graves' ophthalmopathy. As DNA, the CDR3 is TGTGCCAGCAGCTTAGACCCAGGACTAGCGGGAGTAGGGGAGCAGTACTTC. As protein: CASSLDPGLAGVGEQYF.